One sample yielded the 3 T cell receptor beta chains listed below, sequenced in a study of shared clonotypes between healthy human individuals (dated by TCRdb to the early 2020s). The protocol used for the library was the immunoSEQ multiplex PCR assay. The source is immuneACCESS, and TCRdb retained only in-frame sequences with V and J called. Part of the clones is not carried over; for the studies checked, unresolved V genes explain less than half of this, and the remainder is unexplained. The sample includes 2 million to 2.5 million clones, with 80% to 95% observed a single time. The ten largest account for under 0.45% of the sample. Sequenced: naive CD4+ T cells from PBMCs. Interpreted using the paper, the cell subset or site label stands for: CD45RA+ positively selected. These receptors all stem from a man aged 18 to 29 in good health. Some clones in this sample may be carry-over from other donors' samples.

The chain combines TRBV2 with TRBJ2-3, with D perhaps assigned TRBD1 or TRBD2 (5 bases each). This CDR3 spans 14 amino acids. Germline V gene sequence: CDR1 SNHLY, CDR2 FYNNEI. Trimming took 4 bases from V and 0 from J, leaving 8 bases between them. The CDR3 spells CASSGGPSTDTQYF. The DNA of the CDR3 is TGTGCCAGCAGTGGGGGACCCAGCACAGATACGCAGTATTTT.

This chain connects TRBV7-3 to TRBJ2-7; the D is unclear. Trimming stripped 5 bases from V and 0 bases from J, with 8 bases between. From germline, CDR1 is SGHTA and CDR2 FQGTGA. CDR3 length: 13 residues. The chain's CDR3 is CASSKGISYEQYF. CDR3 coding DNA: TGTGCCAGCAGCAAAGGGATCTCCTACGAGCAGTACTTC.

The chain is built from TRBV10-3 and TRBJ2-5; possible D gene TRBD2, 6 bases. The ends were cut back, 4 bases at V and 5 bases at J, with 8 bases in the middle. Germline CDR1 reads ENHRY; CDR2 reads SYGVKD. This CDR3 contains 12 residues. CDR3 sequence reads: CAISASVETQYF. For the CDR3, the DNA is TGTGCCATCAGTGCTAGCGTGGAGACCCAGTACTTC.